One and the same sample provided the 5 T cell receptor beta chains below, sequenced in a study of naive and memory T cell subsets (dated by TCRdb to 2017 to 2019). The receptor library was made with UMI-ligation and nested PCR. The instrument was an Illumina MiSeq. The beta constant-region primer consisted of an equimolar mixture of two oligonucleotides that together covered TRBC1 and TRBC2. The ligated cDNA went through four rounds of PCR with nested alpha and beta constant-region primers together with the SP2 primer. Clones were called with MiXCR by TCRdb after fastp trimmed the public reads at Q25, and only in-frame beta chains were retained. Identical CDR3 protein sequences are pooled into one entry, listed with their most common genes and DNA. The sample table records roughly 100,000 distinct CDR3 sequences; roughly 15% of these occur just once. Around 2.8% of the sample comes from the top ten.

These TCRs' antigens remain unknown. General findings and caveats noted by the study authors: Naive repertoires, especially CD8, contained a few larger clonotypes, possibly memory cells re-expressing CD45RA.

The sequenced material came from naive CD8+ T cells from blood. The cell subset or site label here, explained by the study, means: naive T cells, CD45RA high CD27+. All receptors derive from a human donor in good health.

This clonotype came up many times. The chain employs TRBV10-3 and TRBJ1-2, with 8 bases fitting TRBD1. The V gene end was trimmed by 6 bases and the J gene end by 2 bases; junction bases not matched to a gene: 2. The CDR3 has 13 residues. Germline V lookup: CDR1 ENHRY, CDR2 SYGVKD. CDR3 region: CAIRDRVNYGYTF. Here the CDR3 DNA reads TGTGCCATCAGGGACAGGGTAAACTATGGCTACACCTTC.

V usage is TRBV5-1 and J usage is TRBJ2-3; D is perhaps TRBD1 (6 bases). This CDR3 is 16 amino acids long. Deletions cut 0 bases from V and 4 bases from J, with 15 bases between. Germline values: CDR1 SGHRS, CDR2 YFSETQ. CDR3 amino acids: CASSLDVLQGADTQYF. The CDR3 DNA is TGCGCCAGCAGCTTGGACGTGTTACAGGGAGCAGATACGCAGTATTTT. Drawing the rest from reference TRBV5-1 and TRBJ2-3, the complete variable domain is KAGVTQTPRYLIKTRGQQVTLSCSPISGHRSVSWYQQTPGQGLQFLFEYFSETQRNKGNFPGRFSGRQFSNSRSEMNVSTLELGDSALYLCASSLDVLQGADTQYFGPGTRLTVL.

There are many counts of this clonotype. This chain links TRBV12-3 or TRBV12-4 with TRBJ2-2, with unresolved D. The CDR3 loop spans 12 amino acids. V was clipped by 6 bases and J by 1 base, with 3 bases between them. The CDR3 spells CASSLNTGELFF. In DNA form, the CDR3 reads TGTGCCAGCAGCCTGAACACCGGGGAGCTGTTTTTT.

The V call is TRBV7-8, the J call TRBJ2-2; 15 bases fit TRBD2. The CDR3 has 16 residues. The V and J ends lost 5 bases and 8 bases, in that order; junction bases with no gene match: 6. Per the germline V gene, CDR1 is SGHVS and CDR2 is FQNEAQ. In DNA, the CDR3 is TGTGCCAGCAGCGCCGGGGGACTAGCGGGGGGAGGGGAGCTGTTTTTT. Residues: CASSAGGLAGGGELFF.

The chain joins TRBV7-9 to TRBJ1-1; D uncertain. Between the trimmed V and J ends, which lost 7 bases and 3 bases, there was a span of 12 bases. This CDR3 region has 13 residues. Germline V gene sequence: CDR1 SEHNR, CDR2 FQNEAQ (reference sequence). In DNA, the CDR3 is TGTGCCAGCATCCGGGAGGGTGACACTGAAGCTTTCTTT. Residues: CASIREGDTEAFF. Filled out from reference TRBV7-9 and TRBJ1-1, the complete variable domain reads DTGVSQNPRHKITKRGQNVTFRCDPISEHNRLYWYRQTLGQGPEFLTYFQNEAQLEKSRLLSDRFSAERPKGSFSTLEIQRTEQGDSAMYLCASIREGDTEAFFGQGTRLTVV.